The clone carrying this T cell receptor (beta chain) was counted between two and nine times. Here immunoSEQ multiplex PCR was the method, and the copy in TCRdb shows in-frame clones only, minus some. The table records approximately 12,000 clones, about 80% of them present only once. This specimen comes from a study of PD-1 blockade in classical Hodgkin lymphoma. Per the germline V gene, CDR1 is MNHNY and CDR2 is SVGAGI (reference sequence). The CDR3 length is 14 residues. Trimming removed 5 bases at V and 3 bases at J, with 14 bases between. Following autologous stem cell transplantation, relapse occurred in every patient, and exposure to brentuximab vedotin varied.

This clonotype was sampled from a human donor with classical Hodgkin lymphoma. The gene calls are TRBV6-6 and TRBJ2-7; D remains unclear. The input for sequencing was peripheral blood mononuclear cells (PBMCs), taken before the second cycle of nivolumab. The CDR3 DNA follows: TGTGCCAGCAGTAAGGGCCCGGACCGCTACGAGCAGTACTTC. Its translation is CASSKGPDRYEQYF.